This TCR beta chain was sequenced for a study of blood T cells in healthy people across ages. Primed by a sample-barcoded 5' primer and a J-beta primer mix, a second PCR proceeded for about 6 to 11 cycles. Each of the cDNA molecules was tagged by a template-switch adaptor with 12 random nucleotides. Sequencing yielded, for each sample, at least 2.5 million paired-end reads carrying CDR3. One entry per CDR3 protein results from TCRdb running MiXCR on the 5' RACE reads. The sample has hundreds of thousands of distinct CDR3 sequences; roughly 43% are singletons. In germline, CDR1 is MNHNS, CDR2 SASEGT. This CDR3 is built from 17 residues.

The material sequenced was blood. This sequence joins TRBV6-1 and TRBJ2-1, with a tentative D call TRBD1 (6 bases). The J call could be wrong; TRBJ2-7 is a better fit for the DNA end. This receptor was taken from a man at least 80 years old in good health. CDR3 bases: TGTGCCAGCAGATCAACACCCGACAGGATTACATACAATGAGCAGTACTTC. Translation: CASRSTPDRITYNEQYF.